This T cell receptor (beta chain) originates from a study of blood T cell repertoires in COVID-19 (dated by TCRdb to the early 2020s). About the study as a whole: Samples from collaborators originated in the United States, Italy and Spain and spanned both the acute and convalescent phases of COVID-19. The prospective study material was composed of cDNA or gDNA derived from T cells, B-cell-depleted T cells, or PBMCs. Subjects who had been exposed to COVID-19, were actively infected with it, or had recovered from it provided the deeply sampled blood TCRbeta repertoires that made up the dataset. The repertoires were released in a freely available public database meant as a resource for research on the immune response to SARS-CoV-2. The samples were drawn from the first 160 participants of the ongoing ImmuneRACE study and from some 1,300 subjects provided by 6 global collaborators. A de-identified subject ID, COVID-19 status, age in years and sex were almost always included in the sample metadata. Where HLA class I and class II types were available, the types were taken from metadata supplied by the sample provider, not from assay-based typing. Study-level results and caveats: The amount of clinical and demographic metadata varied by source and participant and was provided uncurated.

Collaborating institutions collected whole blood in K2EDTA tubes following their own protocols. Collaborator samples were shipped for TCRbeta analysis as frozen whole blood, isolated PBMCs, or DNA extracted from either sample type. This clone showed up just a few times. Its antigen remains undetermined. No much larger clonotype is one base removed from it; base qualities were not supplied. TCRbeta CDR3 regions were amplified from genomic DNA using the immunoSEQ Assay, a bias-controlled multiplex PCR. On the authors' methods: Nucleated cell counts per sample were estimated from amplification of reference gene primers within the assay. To quantify the absolute abundance of each unique TCRbeta CDR3 rearrangement, sequence reads were collapsed and filtered. For each sample, productive Simpson clonality was calculated by taking the square root of Simpson's diversity index across productive rearrangements. As stored in TCRdb, this immuneACCESS dataset retains in-frame rearrangements with V and J assigned. A fraction of the clones does not appear; measured against another copy, unresolved V genes explain less than half of the discrepancy, and the remainder lacks a known reason. That table gives V, J and clone size, and the DNA gave D and trimming. Across this sample there are fewer than 110,000 clones, with around nine tenths seen only once. 3.5% of the sample lies in the top ten.

From cysteine to phenylalanine, the CDR3 is 15 amino acids long. Only the CDR3 region is kept as DNA, spanning 45 bases read in frame from base 1. The V end loses 4 bases and the J end loses 7 bases, and a stretch of 17 bases separates them. The germline V gene yields LGHNA for CDR1 and YSLEER for CDR2. The rearrangement combines TRBV4-3 with TRBJ2-1; possibly the D gene is TRBD2, per 8 matching bases. The sequenced material came from peripheral blood. This TCR came from a human donor in a cohort sampled during active COVID-19. In nucleotide form, the sequence is TGCGCCAGCAGCCTCTCGGGACAGCGGGGGAATGAGCAGTTCTTC. The translation is CASSLSGQRGNEQFF.